These 22 T cell receptor beta chains came from one sample sequenced in a study of technical replicates of blood from several donors. Some clones are missing from TCRdb's copy, which holds only in-frame ones; the method was immunoSEQ multiplex PCR. The data show around 53,000 clones, roughly 86% seen once. Sequencing was done on a sample of PBMCs. The receptors derive from a human donor in good health. Some clones in this sample may be carry-over from other donors' samples.

The chain's CDR3 is CASSQYRDGYGYTF. The CDR3 DNA reads TGCGCCAGCAGCCAATACAGGGATGGCTATGGCTACACCTTC. The gene calls are TRBV4-3 and TRBJ1-2; a possible D gene is TRBD1 (6 bases). The CDR3 extends over 14 amino acids. Germline CDR1 LGHNA, CDR2 YSLEER. V gave up 2 bases and J gave up 4 bases, with 11 bases separating them.

The chain has TRBV6-6 and TRBJ2-5; 10 bases map to TRBD2. CDR1 is MNHNY and CDR2 is SVGAGI in the germline V gene (reference sequence). The trim removed 6 bases at V and 6 bases at J, leaving 13 bases unmatched. CDR3 length: 16 amino acids. CDR3 protein: CASSRPRAGGDKTQYF. The CDR3 DNA reads TGTGCCAGCAGCCGACCTCGAGCGGGGGGGGATAAGACCCAGTACTTC.

V gene TRBV7-2 combines with J gene TRBJ2-7; perhaps TRBD2 as D (5 bases). The V end was cut by 1 base, the J end by 6 bases, with 7 bases between. Germline assignment: CDR1 SGHTA and CDR2 FQGNSA. The CDR3 has 12 residues. The CDR3 spells CASSLVRAEQYF. The CDR3, as DNA: TGTGCCAGCAGCTTAGTGAGGGCCGAGCAGTACTTC. The full variable domain, completed using reference TRBV7-2 and TRBJ2-7, is GAGVSQSPSNKVTEKGKDVELRCDPISGHTALYWYRQSLGQGLEFLIYFQGNSAPDKSGLPSDRFSAERTGGSVSTLTIQRTQQEDSAVYLCASSLVRAEQYFGPGTRLTVT.

The V call is TRBV7-2, the J call TRBJ1-5, with D perhaps TRBD1 (6 bases). The germline V gene has CDR1 SGHTA and CDR2 FQGNSA. The CDR3 sequence is 14 residues long. Trimming shortened V by 5 bases and J by 5 bases, and 13 bases separated the two germline ends. The CDR3: CASSPAGVDQPQHF. Written as DNA, the CDR3 is TGTGCCAGCAGCCCGGCAGGGGTCGATCAGCCCCAGCATTTT.

V is TRBV6-5 and J is TRBJ1-1, with 9 bases fitting TRBD1. V shed 6 bases and J 6 bases; nucleotides not matched to a gene: 5. The germline V gene has CDR1 MNHEY and CDR2 SVGAGI. This CDR3 has 13 residues. The CDR3 DNA sequence: TGTGCCAGCAGCCGGACAGGGGTGGCTGAAGCTTTCTTT. Residues: CASSRTGVAEAFF.

The chain combines TRBV23-1 with TRBJ1-5; 7 nucleotides agree with TRBD1. TRBV23-1 is known as an ORF, though its function is uncertain. The CDR3 sequence is 13 residues long. The V segment lost 8 bases and the J segment 5 bases; nucleotides outside the gene matches: 6. The CDR3 is CASRVGGDQPQHF. CDR3 sequence (DNA): TGCGCCAGCCGGGTAGGGGGCGATCAGCCCCAGCATTTT.

The CDR3 bases are TGTGCCAGCAGCTTAGCCCTAGCGGGAGGAGAGACCCAGTACTTC. This translates into CASSLALAGGETQYF. The V gene is TRBV7-2, the J gene TRBJ2-5, with TRBD2 matching 11 bases. In germline, CDR1 is SGHTA, CDR2 FQGNSA. Trimming at V came to 0 bases and at J to 4 bases, leaving 1 base not matched to a gene. This CDR3 has 15 amino acids.

This clone was counted between two and nine times. This chain joins TRBV7-2 and TRBJ1-6; 8 bases line up with TRBD1. Germline V gene lookup returns CDR1 SGHTA and CDR2 FQGNSA. The CDR3 covers 15 residues. V trimming: 5 bases; J trimming: 8 bases; junction bases outside the gene matches: 8. In DNA, the CDR3 is TGTGCCAGCAGCGCAGGACAGGGTTGGCATTCACCCCTCCACTTT. Its protein product is CASSAGQGWHSPLHF.

The genes are TRBV7-6 and TRBJ2-5; D remains ambiguous. Matching the DNA end better, TRBJ2-7 makes the J call doubtful. Germline CDR1 is SGHVS and CDR2 is FNYEAQ. The CDR3 has 14 amino acids. In DNA, the CDR3 is TGTGCCAGCAGCTTAGGTTTAGACTCCTACGAGCAGTACTTC. This translates into CASSLGLDSYEQYF.

This chain uses TRBV7-2 with TRBJ1-1, with 7 bases lining up with TRBD1. The V gene's germline CDR1 is SGHTA and CDR2 FQGNSA. Unmatched junction bases numbered 16, after V lost 5 bases and J lost 4 bases. CDR3 length equals 17 residues. CDR3 nucleotide sequence: TGTGCCAGCAGCCAGATGGCCAAACAGGGGTTTGGCACTGAAGCTTTCTTT. Encoded protein: CASSQMAKQGFGTEAFF.

This chain links TRBV11-2 with TRBJ2-1; TRBD2 agrees at 7 bases. The length of the CDR3 is 14 residues. Trimming removed 8 bases from V and 7 bases from J; junction bases left unmatched: 11. From germline, CDR1 is SGHAT and CDR2 FQNNGV. CDR3 in DNA: TGTGCCAGCCGACCCGGGGGGACGGGAAATGAGCAGTTCTTC. The encoded protein is CASRPGGTGNEQFF.

This clone was counted only a few times. The genes are TRBV7-9 and TRBJ1-5, with 7 bases matching TRBD1. The V segment lost 1 base and the J segment 7 bases; nucleotides outside the gene matches: 10. The CDR3 extends over 16 amino acids. Germline V lookup: CDR1 SEHNR, CDR2 FQNEAQ (reference sequence). The CDR3 DNA follows: TGTGCCAGCAGCTTAGGGTCAGGGACAGTCGGCCAGCCCCAGCATTTT. This gives the protein CASSLGSGTVGQPQHF. The full variable domain, in which reference TRBV7-9 and TRBJ1-5 provide the parts outside the CDR3, is DTGVSQNPRHKITKRGQNVTFRCDPISEHNRLYWYRQTLGQGPEFLTYFQNEAQLEKSRLLSDRFSAERPKGSFSTLEIQRTEQGDSAMYLCASSLGSGTVGQPQHFGDGTRLSIL.

The rearrangement uses TRBV30 and TRBJ2-7; D not certain. The CDR3 is made up of 11 amino acids. The germline V and J ends were trimmed by 2 bases and 4 bases, with 6 bases remaining between them. CDR1 and CDR2 (germline): GTSNPN, SVGIG (reference sequence). The CDR3, as DNA: TGTGCCTGGAGTCGTCGTTACGAGCAGTACTTC. It codes for CAWSRRYEQYF. Based on the CDR3 plus reference TRBV30 and TRBJ2-7, the full variable domain is SQTIHQWPATLVQPVGSPLSLECTVEGTSNPNLYWYRQAAGRGLQLLFYSVGIGQISSEVPQNLSASRPQDRQFILSSKKLLLSDSGFYLCAWSRRYEQYFGPGTRLTVT.

This chain links TRBV6-1 with TRBJ1-2; perhaps TRBD1 as D (6 bases). Between the trimmed V and J ends, which lost 10 bases and 4 bases, there was a span of 19 bases. This CDR3 contains 14 residues. Germline CDR1 is MNHNS and CDR2 is SASEGT. CDR3 sequence reads: CATREGGLVYGYTF. CDR3 nucleotides: TGTGCCACCCGGGAGGGGGGGTTGGTCTATGGCTACACCTTC.

The gene calls are TRBV7-2 and TRBJ2-7; 7 nucleotides match TRBD1. The germline V gene has CDR1 SGHTA and CDR2 FQGNSA. The CDR3 has 16 residues. V shed 5 bases, J shed 3 bases, and the junction held 13 bases outside the gene matches. The DNA for the CDR3 is TGTGCCAGCAGCCCTCGGGACAGCCGAGGGTTCTACGAGCAGTACTTC. Residues: CASSPRDSRGFYEQYF.

The V gene is TRBV4-2, the J gene TRBJ2-5; 9 bases are a match to TRBD1. The length of the CDR3 is 17 residues. With 3 bases clipped from V and 2 bases from J, the junction kept 10 bases outside the gene matches. Germline V gene data show CDR1 as LGHNA and CDR2 as YNFKEQ. DNA for the CDR3: TGTGCCAGCAGCCAGGGTCCAGGGACAGGGTTACAAGAGACCCAGTACTTC. Translated, it gives CASSQGPGTGLQETQYF.

The CDR3 region is CAIRLTGTGPGELFF. CDR3 bases: TGTGCCATCAGGCTGACAGGGACCGGTCCCGGGGAGCTGTTTTTT. The V and J genes are TRBV10-3 and TRBJ2-2; 7 nucleotides align to TRBD1. Germline lookup yields CDR1 ENHRY and CDR2 SYGVKD. With 6 bases clipped from V and 6 bases from J, the junction kept 10 bases outside the gene matches. The CDR3 contains 15 residues.

The V gene is TRBV7-9, the J gene TRBJ1-1, with 8 nucleotides matching TRBD1. This CDR3 has 17 residues. CDR1 and CDR2 (germline): SEHNR, FQNEAQ (reference sequence). V lost 5 bases to trimming and J lost 4 bases; unmatched junction nucleotides: 15. Here the CDR3 reads CASSRTPQGARATEAFF. CDR3 nucleotides: TGTGCCAGCAGCCGAACCCCTCAGGGGGCGAGGGCCACTGAAGCTTTCTTT.

The chain combines TRBV28 with TRBJ1-4, with 12 bases identical to TRBD1. The CDR3 consists of 17 residues. The germline gives CDR1 MDHEN, CDR2 SYDVKM. The V gene end was trimmed by 5 bases and the J gene end by 2 bases; junction bases not matched to a gene: 6. The DNA of the CDR3 is TGTGCCAGCAGTCGCGGGACAGGGGGCGTGACTAATGAAAAACTGTTTTTT. As protein: CASSRGTGGVTNEKLFF.

The rearrangement uses TRBV6-1 and TRBJ1-2, with 8 bases lining up with TRBD1. V lost 2 bases to trimming and J lost 4 bases; unmatched junction nucleotides: 3. The length of the CDR3 is 14 residues. CDR1 and CDR2 from the germline V gene are MNHNS and SASEGT. This CDR3 is CASSEQGAIYGYTF. CDR3 nucleotide sequence: TGTGCCAGCAGTGAACAGGGGGCGATCTATGGCTACACCTTC.

This clone is a singleton in its sample. The chain combines TRBV4-3 with TRBJ2-3; the match to TRBD2 covers 12 bases. Germline CDR1 is LGHNA and CDR2 is YSLEER. V lost 4 bases and J lost 4; bases outside the gene matches: 15. This CDR3 comprises 19 residues. The CDR3 spells CASSRESTGPSGGADTQYF. As DNA, the CDR3 is TGCGCCAGCAGCCGCGAGTCGACCGGGCCTAGCGGGGGGGCAGATACGCAGTATTTT.

The chain uses TRBV6-5 and TRBJ1-2, with D maybe TRBD1 (5 bases). CDR3 length equals 13 residues. Germline V CDR1 and CDR2: MNHEY, SVGAGI. Trimming left V 6 bases short and J 6 bases short, with 14 bases between. In nucleotides, the CDR3 is TGTGCCAGCAGCGACAGACAAGCTGATGGCTACACCTTC. Protein: CASSDRQADGYTF.